This passage covers 29 T cell receptor beta chains from one sample sequenced in a study of a mutant IDH1 vaccine in newly diagnosed glioma (dated by TCRdb to the early 2020s). Library construction relied on the immunoSEQ multiplex PCR assay. What TCRdb holds here is the immuneACCESS table cut down to in-frame rearrangements. Part of the clones is not present; checked against another copy, under half of the missing clones reflect an unresolved V gene, and the others are unexplained. Counted in this sample were tens of thousands of clones; roughly 92% of them appeared once. The ten largest account for over 15% of the sample. In light of the paper, this sample's time point label describes: baseline, week 1 (first vaccination visit). The sample's treatment or condition label is to be understood as: pre-vaccination baseline after standard-of-care therapy. The material was PBMCs, obtained from a glioma patient treated with radiotherapy, temozolomide or both. The receptors originated from a young man with glioma.

V is TRBV10-3 and J is TRBJ1-5, with D possibly TRBD1 on 6 matching bases. Germline assignment: CDR1 ENHRY and CDR2 SYGVKD. V gave up 6 bases and J gave up 2 bases, with 14 bases separating them. The CDR3 spans 15 residues. The CDR3 coding sequence is TGTGCCATCAGCACAGGGAGGGAGGGCAATCAGCCCCAGCATTTT. Its protein is CAISTGREGNQPQHF.

The chain joins TRBV30 to TRBJ2-3; the D is unclear. CDR3 size: 13 residues. V lost 0 bases, J lost 11 bases, and 15 bases lay in between. In germline, CDR1 is GTSNPN, CDR2 SVGIG (reference sequence). The DNA for the CDR3 is TGTGCCTGGAGTGTACATCTCTCCCAAGAGCAGTATTTT. Amino acids: CAWSVHLSQEQYF.

This sequence joins TRBV29-1 and TRBJ2-1; TRBD2 matches at 7 bases. Trimming removed 2 bases from V and 0 bases from J; junction bases left unmatched: 13. The CDR3 has 18 residues. Germline V lookup: CDR1 SQVTM, CDR2 ANQGSEA. The CDR3: CSVEISRGSLSSYNEQFF. The CDR3 bases are TGCAGCGTTGAAATCTCGCGGGGGAGTTTGAGCTCCTACAATGAGCAGTTCTTC.

This clone has just a few counts. The chain has TRBV29-1 and TRBJ2-5, with unresolved D. The CDR3 has 14 amino acids. The V gene's germline CDR1 is SQVTM and CDR2 ANQGSEA. Trimming took off 2 bases at V and 5 bases at J, with 15 bases between the two ends. The CDR3 DNA sequence: TGCAGCGTTGAAACCGCGAAACTTGGGGAGACCCAGTACTTC. It is translated as CSVETAKLGETQYF.

Turning to this clone: The sample has other DNA sequences that encode this CDR3 too. V gene TRBV7-9 combines with J gene TRBJ1-1; D possibly corresponds to TRBD1 (5 bases). In germline, CDR1 is SEHNR, CDR2 FQNEAQ (reference sequence). Trimming left V 2 bases short and J 2 bases short, with 9 bases between. CDR3 length: 14 amino acids. CDR3 loop: CASSLPGPNTEAFF. The CDR3 coding sequence is TGTGCCAGCAGCTTACCGGGGCCTAACACTGAAGCTTTCTTT.

The chain carries TRBV5-1 and TRBJ2-2; TRBD1 agrees at 9 bases. With 3 bases clipped from V and 5 bases from J, the junction kept 2 bases outside the gene matches. Germline V gene lookup returns CDR1 SGHRS and CDR2 YFSETQ. The CDR3 spans 14 residues. As DNA, the CDR3 is TGCGCCAGCAGCTCCGGACAGGGGACCGGGGAGCTGTTTTTT. It translates to CASSSGQGTGELFF.

J is TRBJ1-6 and V is TRBV10-3; the D is unclear. This CDR3 is built from 14 residues. Between the trimmed V and J ends, which lost 0 bases and 7 bases, there was a span of 7 bases. The germline V gene has CDR1 ENHRY and CDR2 SYGVKD. The CDR3 spells CAISESAVNSPLHF. CDR3 in DNA: TGTGCCATCAGTGAGTCAGCCGTCAATTCACCCCTCCACTTT.

V gene TRBV4-3 combines with J gene TRBJ2-1, with D unclear. Germline V CDR1 and CDR2: LGHNA, YSLEER. This CDR3 contains 15 residues. V lost 0 bases and J lost 4, with 10 bases in between. The CDR3, as DNA: TGCGCCAGCAGCCAAGAATCGGCGACTTACAATGAGCAGTTCTTC. Translated, it gives CASSQESATYNEQFF.

The chain combines TRBV7-8 with TRBJ1-5, with TRBD1 as a possible D gene (5 bases). V lost 3 bases and J 5 bases, leaving 17 bases between the germline ends. Germline V gene data show CDR1 as SGHVS and CDR2 as FQNEAQ. The CDR3 totals 16 residues. CDR3 nucleotide sequence: TGTGCCAGCAGCTTGGGGGGTCCCGCAGCGGATCAGCCCCAGCATTTT. Its protein is CASSLGGPAADQPQHF.

The chain is built from TRBV10-2 and TRBJ2-2; 8 nucleotides align to TRBD2. The CDR3 has 16 residues. Germline-derived CDR1 and CDR2 are WSHSY and SAAADI. V dropped 3 bases and J dropped 6; count of bases not matched to a gene: 9. CDR3 loop: CASSEGGGRRAGELFF. Here the CDR3 DNA reads TGCGCCAGCAGTGAAGGTGGCGGGAGGCGCGCCGGGGAGCTGTTTTTT.

This rearrangement joins TRBV27 to TRBJ2-7; D may be TRBD1 (5 bases). This CDR3 spans 14 amino acids. CDR1 is MNHEY, CDR2 SMNVEV, per germline (reference sequence). Trimming pared 5 bases from V and 0 bases from J, leaving 11 bases between. CDR3 loop: CASSLAQGSYEQYF. CDR3 DNA sequence: TGTGCCAGCAGTCTCGCTCAGGGCTCCTACGAGCAGTACTTC.

This rearrangement joins TRBV6-6 to TRBJ1-1; tentative D call: TRBD1 (5 bases). There are 14 residues in the CDR3. Germline values: CDR1 MNHNY, CDR2 SVGAGI (reference sequence). V lost 6 bases to trimming and J lost 2 bases, with 13 bases between them. CDR3 in DNA: TGTGCCAGCAGCCGCCCGGGGGAAAACACTGAAGCTTTCTTT. It translates to CASSRPGENTEAFF.

This clone was observed a few times. V gene TRBV4-3 combines with J gene TRBJ2-2; D may be TRBD2 (6 bases). CDR3 length: 17 residues. CDR1 and CDR2 (germline): LGHNA, YSLEER. Trimming left V 0 bases short and J 4 bases short, with 15 bases between. CDR3 loop: CASSQDLAQAGTGELFF. In DNA form, the CDR3 reads TGCGCCAGCAGCCAAGATTTGGCGCAAGCGGGCACCGGGGAGCTGTTTTTT.

The chain is built from TRBV2 and TRBJ2-7; D is unresolved. Germline CDR1 is SNHLY and CDR2 is FYNNEI. V was shortened by 3 bases and J by 5 bases, with 23 bases between the two germline ends. The CDR3 is 17 residues long. The CDR3 DNA reads TGTGCCAGCAGTGAGAGTATTGTAGACACCGTCGAGGACGAGCAGTACTTC. Translated: CASSESIVDTVEDEQYF.

The J gene is TRBJ1-6, the V gene TRBV10-3, with a possible D match to TRBD1 (5 bases). There are 13 residues in the CDR3. V was trimmed by 3 bases and J by 5 bases, leaving 5 bases between them. In germline, CDR1 is ENHRY, CDR2 SYGVKD. In nucleotides, the CDR3 is TGTGCCATCAGTGAACAGGATAATTCACCCCTCCACTTT. It yields the protein CAISEQDNSPLHF.

The rearrangement links TRBV7-9 to TRBJ2-7; D is undetermined. V was cut by 5 bases and J by 5 bases, with 10 bases left in between. This CDR3 region has 12 residues. Per germline, CDR1 SEHNR and CDR2 FQNEAQ (reference sequence). The CDR3 here is CASSLMFHEQYF. As DNA, the CDR3 is TGTGCCAGCAGCCTAATGTTCCACGAGCAGTACTTC.

The V gene is TRBV11-3, the J gene TRBJ1-1, with no clear D. CDR3 length: 15 residues. Germline CDR1 and CDR2: SGHNT and YENEEA. Trimming shortened V by 0 bases and J by 4 bases, and 12 bases separated the two germline ends. CDR3 amino acids: CASSLDSRLSTEAFF. The CDR3, as DNA: TGTGCCAGCAGCTTAGACTCGAGACTGAGCACTGAAGCTTTCTTT.

This CDR3 is CASSLFSAFGAPNYGYTF. CDR3 DNA sequence: TGCGCCAGCAGCTTGTTCTCCGCATTTGGTGCTCCTAACTATGGCTACACCTTC. The J gene is TRBJ1-2, the V gene TRBV5-1; D not certain. The ends were cut back, 1 base at V and 0 bases at J, with 19 bases in the middle. The CDR3 runs to 18 residues. Germline CDR1 is SGHRS and CDR2 is YFSETQ.

The V gene is TRBV5-4, the J gene TRBJ1-1, with D possibly TRBD1 on 5 matching bases. The germline V gene encodes CDR1 SGHNT and CDR2 YYREEE (reference sequence). V lost 3 bases and J lost 4, with 7 bases in between. The CDR3 spans 12 residues. The CDR3 spells CASSWGATEAFF. DNA for the CDR3: TGTGCCAGCAGCTGGGGCGCCACTGAAGCTTTCTTT. Supplemented by reference TRBV5-4 and TRBJ1-1, the full variable domain reads ETGVTQSPTHLIKTRGQQVTLRCSSQSGHNTVSWYQQALGQGPQFIFQYYREEENGRGNFPPRFSGLQFPNYSSELNVNALELDDSALYLCASSWGATEAFFGQGTRLTVV.

The gene calls are TRBV6-6 and TRBJ1-5, with D possibly TRBD1 on 5 matching bases. Germline V gene sequence: CDR1 MNHNY, CDR2 SVGAGI (reference sequence). Deletions cut 2 bases from V and 2 bases from J, with 10 bases between. The CDR3 has 15 amino acids. The CDR3 DNA reads TGTGCCAGCAGTTACGGGGGGGACCGCAATCAGCCCCAGCATTTT. Translation gives CASSYGGDRNQPQHF.

The chain is built from TRBV7-9 and TRBJ2-1, with D maybe TRBD2 (5 bases). Trimming took off 5 bases at V and 0 bases at J, with 11 bases between the two ends. Germline V gene sequence: CDR1 SEHNR, CDR2 FQNEAQ (reference sequence). The CDR3 contains 15 residues. This CDR3 reads CASSLGDSSYNEQFF. CDR3 in DNA: TGTGCCAGCAGCCTGGGAGATAGCTCCTACAATGAGCAGTTCTTC.

The chain couples TRBV7-9 to TRBJ2-7; D gene ambiguous. The CDR3 length is 14 residues. The V gene's germline CDR1 is SEHNR and CDR2 FQNEAQ (reference sequence). The V and J ends lost 5 bases and 0 bases respectively, with 11 bases between them. CDR3 sequence reads: CASSPARASYEQYF. The CDR3 DNA follows: TGTGCCAGCAGCCCGGCTAGGGCCTCCTACGAGCAGTACTTC.

The V gene is TRBV19, the J gene TRBJ1-1; unclear D gene. The length of the CDR3 is 13 residues. The germline gives CDR1 LNHDA, CDR2 SQIVND (reference sequence). The germline V and J ends were trimmed by 6 bases and 0 bases, with 8 bases remaining between them. CDR3 region: CASRTGMNTEAFF. CDR3 sequence (DNA): TGTGCCAGTAGGACGGGGATGAACACTGAAGCTTTCTTT.

The rearrangement uses TRBV19 and TRBJ1-1; D is undetermined. Looked up from germline, CDR1 is LNHDA and CDR2 is SQIVND (reference sequence). This CDR3 comprises 14 residues. Deletions cut 6 bases from V and 3 bases from J, with 14 bases between. The CDR3 nucleotides read TGTGCCAGTAGCCCCGAGAGGTCGGACACTGAAGCTTTCTTT. This gives the protein CASSPERSDTEAFF.

The gene calls are TRBV10-3 and TRBJ2-1; 16 bases are shared with TRBD2. Trimming removed 10 bases from V and 6 bases from J; junction bases left unmatched: 6. The CDR3 loop spans 15 amino acids. From germline, CDR1 is ENHRY and CDR2 SYGVKD. The CDR3 protein is CATTGTSGRGNEQFF. The CDR3 DNA reads TGTGCCACCACCGGGACTAGCGGGAGGGGCAATGAGCAGTTCTTC.

The chain has TRBV9 and TRBJ2-5; 12 nucleotides line up with TRBD2. The germline CDR1 and CDR2 sequences are SGDLS and YYNGEE. The CDR3 totals 20 residues. V shed 3 bases and J 4 bases; nucleotides not matched to a gene: 19. CDR3 nucleotides: TGTGCCAGCAGCGGGGGACAGGGGAAGGAGACTAGCGGGAGTGTAGAGACCCAGTACTTC. Translation: CASSGGQGKETSGSVETQYF.

The V call is TRBV28, the J call TRBJ1-5, with TRBD1 identical over 7 bases. V trimming: 6 bases; J trimming: 6 bases; junction bases outside the gene matches: 11. Germline V gives CDR1 MDHEN, CDR2 SYDVKM. The CDR3 spans 15 residues. CDR3 loop: CASSRDRLPGQPQHF. The CDR3 nucleotides are TGTGCCAGCAGCCGGGACAGACTGCCGGGTCAGCCCCAGCATTTT. Complete variable domain (other parts from reference TRBV28 and TRBJ1-5): DVKVTQSSRYLVKRTGEKVFLECVQDMDHENMFWYRQDPGLGLRLIYFSYDVKMKEKGDIPEGYSVSREKKERFSLILESASTNQTSMYLCASSRDRLPGQPQHFGDGTRLSIL.

The rearrangement uses TRBV18 and TRBJ1-4; a possible D gene is TRBD1 (6 bases). The CDR3 length is 15 residues. Per the germline V gene, CDR1 is KGHSH and CDR2 is LQKENI. Trimming removed 4 bases at V and 8 bases at J, with 17 bases between. The CDR3 nucleotides are TGTGCCAGCTCACGACGGCCGGACAGCGAAGAAAAACTGTTTTTT. This encodes CASSRRPDSEEKLFF.

CDR3 coding DNA: TGCAGCGTTGCCTTCGGACGGTCCAATCAGCCCCAGCATTTT. Residues: CSVAFGRSNQPQHF. The chain is built from TRBV29-1 and TRBJ1-5; D remains ambiguous. Between the trimmed V and J ends, which lost 4 bases and 3 bases, there was a span of 13 bases. The CDR3 extends over 14 amino acids. Germline CDR1 reads SQVTM; CDR2 reads ANQGSEA.